This entry concerns a single T cell receptor beta chain. The CDR3 is made up of 15 amino acids. CDR1 is SNHLY, CDR2 FYNNEI, per germline. Trimming cost V 7 bases and J 2 bases, with 18 bases left between them. Generated by immunoSEQ multiplex PCR, the TCRdb table keeps only in-frame clones and is missing some. The sample has more than 250,000 clones, over 75% seen once. This entry belongs to a study of blood T cell repertoires in COVID-19. Study-level information: The study drew acute and convalescent COVID-19 samples from the United States, Italy and Spain. T cells, B-cell-depleted T cells, or PBMCs supplied cDNA or gDNA.

The specimen was PBMCs or T cells enriched from blood (not recorded which). The sequence derives from a man between 25 and 39 years old who had recovered from COVID-19. The V gene is TRBV2, the J gene TRBJ2-7; D is perhaps TRBD1 (7 bases). The CDR3 reads CASNYRGLSPYEQYF. Here the CDR3 DNA reads TGTGCCAGCAATTACAGGGGACTCAGTCCCTACGAGCAGTACTTC.